The 16 T cell receptor beta chains reported below all come from one sample, sequenced in a study of blood T cells in healthy people across ages. It was with a sample-barcoded 5' primer and a J-beta primer mix that a second PCR of about 7 to 12 cycles was run. In TCRdb, the 5' RACE reads were re-called with MiXCR into one record per CDR3 protein. The sample carries some 920,000 distinct CDR3 sequences, roughly half recorded once. What was sequenced was blood. The receptor set was obtained from a woman in her sixties in good health.

This clonotype appeared a few times. The CDR3 DNA sequence: TGCAGTGCTAGAGTCCGACTAGCGGGGACCACAGATACGCAGTATTTT. Its translation is CSARVRLAGTTDTQYF. The chain joins TRBV20-1 to TRBJ2-3; 11 bases are a match to TRBD2. CDR1 is DFQATT and CDR2 is SNEGSKA in the germline V gene (reference sequence). This CDR3 contains 16 residues. The ends lost 1 base at V and 2 bases at J; junction bases unmatched: 5.

The chain couples TRBV25-1 to TRBJ1-2, with a possible D match to TRBD1 (5 bases). Germline CDR1 and CDR2: MGHDK and SYGVNS. There are 13 residues in the CDR3. With 6 bases removed from V and 9 bases from J, the gap between germline ends came to 17 bases. CDR3 in DNA: TGTGCCAGCAGGCCCGGCGGGGGTTGGAGCTACACCTTC. Protein product: CASRPGGGWSYTF.

The rearrangement uses TRBV12-3 or TRBV12-4 and TRBJ2-1, with 11 positions matching TRBD1. V was pared by 5 bases and J by 8 bases, with 8 bases of the junction left unmatched. The CDR3 contains 15 residues. The CDR3 coding sequence is TGTGCCAGCAGTCTTCGGACAGGGGGCATCGATGAGCAGTTCTTC. It specifies CASSLRTGGIDEQFF.

The chain carries TRBV10-2 and TRBJ2-5, with D possibly TRBD1 on 5 matching bases. The V gene's germline CDR1 is WSHSY and CDR2 SAAADI. Trimming removed 4 bases from V and 4 bases from J, with 13 bases in between. This CDR3 region has 14 residues. CDR3 nucleotides: TGCGCCAGCAGTGTTGCAGGGTCAGGAGAGACCCAGTACTTC. Its translation: CASSVAGSGETQYF.

This clonotype is a singleton in its sample. An end of the junction does not agree with germline; a read error may underlie this. Here the CDR3 reads CASSSPSTSNERFF. In DNA, the CDR3 is TGCGCCAGCAGCTCCCCCTCAACTAGTAATGAGCGGTTCTTC. This chain uses TRBV5-1 with TRBJ2-1, with D perhaps matching TRBD2 (5 bases). Germline V gene sequence: CDR1 SGHRS, CDR2 YFSETQ. This CDR3 comprises 14 residues. Full variable domain (outside the CDR3, taken from reference TRBV5-1 and TRBJ2-1): KAGVTQTPRYLIKTRGQQVTLSCSPISGHRSVSWYQQTPGQGLQFLFEYFSETQRNKGNFPGRFSGRQFSNSRSEMNVSTLELGDSALYLCASSSPSTSNERFFGPGTRLTVL.

For this clonotype: At one boundary the junction diverges from the germline segment, which might be a read error. The chain employs TRBV6-2 or TRBV6-3 and TRBJ1-2; D is undetermined. The length of the CDR3 is 15 residues. Looked up from germline, CDR1 is MNHEY and CDR2 is SVGEGT. CDR3 in amino acids: CASSYSWEANYGYTF. The CDR3 nucleotides are TGTGCCAGCAGCTACTCATGGGAGGCTAACTATGGCTACACCTTC.

The chain couples TRBV7-9 to TRBJ1-2; no clear D gene. This CDR3 region has 13 residues. From germline, CDR1 is SEHNR and CDR2 FQNEAQ (reference sequence). With 5 bases removed from V and 2 bases from J, the gap between germline ends came to 9 bases. Written as DNA, the CDR3 is TGTGCCAGCAGCCCACCGTTCAACTATGGCTACACCTTC. Its protein product is CASSPPFNYGYTF.

The chain employs TRBV20-1 and TRBJ2-7; perhaps D is TRBD1 or TRBD2 (6 bases each). V was cut by 6 bases and J by 6 bases, with 15 bases left in between. The CDR3 is 12 amino acids. Germline V gene data show CDR1 as DFQATT and CDR2 as SNEGSKA (reference sequence). This CDR3 is CSAEGGVGEQYF. The CDR3 DNA follows: TGCAGTGCCGAGGGGGGAGTGGGCGAGCAGTACTTC.

This sequence joins TRBV9 and TRBJ2-1; 14 positions match TRBD2. The V and J ends lost 3 bases and 0 bases, in that order; junction bases with no gene match: 5. The germline gives CDR1 SGDLS, CDR2 YYNGEE. This CDR3 has 18 amino acids. CDR3: CASSARTSGRSSYNEQFF. The CDR3 DNA sequence: TGTGCCAGCAGCGCCAGGACTAGCGGGAGGAGCTCCTACAATGAGCAGTTCTTC.

The chain employs TRBV27 and TRBJ2-1; D call uncertain. The ends were cut back, 3 bases at V and 8 bases at J, with 23 bases in the middle. Per germline, CDR1 MNHEY and CDR2 SMNVEV (reference sequence). This CDR3 comprises 17 residues. For the CDR3, the DNA is TGTGCCAGCAGTTTCCTGGGCCATCTAGGAATCGGATATGAGCAGTTCTTC. Translated: CASSFLGHLGIGYEQFF.

This clonotype occurred a few times. Mismatch with germline at one junction end may stem from a read error. The J gene is TRBJ1-2, the V gene TRBV5-1, with D hard to call. The CDR3 consists of 12 residues. The germline gives CDR1 SGHRS, CDR2 YFSETQ. The CDR3 coding sequence is TGTGCCAGCTCACCGGACAACTATGGCTACACCTTC. It codes for CASSPDNYGYTF.

In this sample, this clonotype turned up a few times. The CDR3 region has the DNA TGCGCCAGCAGCTTGGAGTTTCTGCGGGGCCTCTCTCAAGAGACCCAGTACTTC. This translates into CASSLEFLRGLSQETQYF. The chain links TRBV5-1 to TRBJ2-5; possibly TRBD2 for D (6 bases). Trimming cost V 0 bases and J 2 bases, with 20 bases left between them. The length of the CDR3 is 18 residues. Germline loops: CDR1 SGHRS, CDR2 YFSETQ.

This clonotype was seen once. The rearrangement links TRBV12-3 or TRBV12-4 to TRBJ2-7, with 9 bases matching TRBD1. Trimming removed 10 bases from V and 3 bases from J; junction bases left unmatched: 7. CDR3 length equals 13 residues. CDR3 residues: CANRRTGVYEQYF. The CDR3 DNA is TGTGCCAACAGGAGGACAGGGGTCTACGAGCAGTACTTC.

There are a few counts of this clonotype. The rearrangement uses TRBV20-1 and TRBJ2-3; no firm D call. CDR1 and CDR2 from the germline V gene are DFQATT and SNEGSKA (reference sequence). The CDR3 consists of 11 residues. With 6 bases removed from V and 6 bases from J, the gap between germline ends came to 10 bases. CDR3 sequence: CSAINADTQYF. In DNA, the CDR3 is TGCAGTGCCATCAATGCGGATACGCAGTATTTT.

The chain uses TRBV27 and TRBJ2-3; D is perhaps TRBD2 (5 bases). The CDR3 loop spans 13 amino acids. Germline lookup yields CDR1 MNHEY and CDR2 SMNVEV (reference sequence). V was cut by 7 bases and J by 1 base, with 9 bases left in between. CDR3 protein: CASKNSGTDTQYF. The CDR3 coding sequence is TGTGCCAGCAAGAATAGCGGCACAGATACGCAGTATTTT.

The gene calls are TRBV7-2 and TRBJ2-5; D perhaps matches TRBD1 (6 bases). This CDR3 has 15 amino acids. Trimming took off 2 bases at V and 4 bases at J, with 14 bases between the two ends. Germline CDR1 SGHTA, CDR2 FQGNSA. The CDR3 bases are TGTGCCAGCAGCTTAACGGCAGGGGAACGAGAGACCCAGTACTTC. This codes for CASSLTAGERETQYF. Full variable domain (rest looked up from reference TRBV7-2 and TRBJ2-5): GAGVSQSPSNKVTEKGKDVELRCDPISGHTALYWYRQSLGQGLEFLIYFQGNSAPDKSGLPSDRFSAERTGGSVSTLTIQRTQQEDSAVYLCASSLTAGERETQYFGPGTRLLVL.